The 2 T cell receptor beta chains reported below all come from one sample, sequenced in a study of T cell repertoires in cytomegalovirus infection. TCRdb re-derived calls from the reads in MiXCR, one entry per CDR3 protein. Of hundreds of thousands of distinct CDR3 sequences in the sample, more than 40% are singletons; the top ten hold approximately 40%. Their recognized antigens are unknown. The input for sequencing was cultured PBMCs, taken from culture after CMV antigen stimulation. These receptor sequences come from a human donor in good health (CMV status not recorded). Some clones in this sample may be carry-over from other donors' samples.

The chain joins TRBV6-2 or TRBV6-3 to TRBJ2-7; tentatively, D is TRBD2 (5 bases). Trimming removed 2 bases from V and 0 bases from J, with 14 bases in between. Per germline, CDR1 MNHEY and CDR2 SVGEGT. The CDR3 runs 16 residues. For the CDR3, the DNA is TGTGCCAGCAGTTACGACCGGGATCCTAGCTCCTACGAGCAGTACTTC. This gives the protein CASSYDRDPSSYEQYF.

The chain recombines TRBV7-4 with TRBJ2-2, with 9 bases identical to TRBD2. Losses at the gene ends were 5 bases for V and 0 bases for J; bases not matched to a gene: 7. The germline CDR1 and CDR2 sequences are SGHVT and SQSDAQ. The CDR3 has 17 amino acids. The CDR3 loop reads CASSPGTSSTNTGELFF. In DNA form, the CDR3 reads TGTGCCAGCAGCCCAGGGACTAGCAGTACGAACACCGGGGAGCTGTTTTTT.